This TCR beta chain comes out of a study of blood T cell repertoires in COVID-19. Study at large: Researchers got acute and convalescent COVID-19 samples from the United States, Italy and Spain. Sources were T cells, B-cell-depleted T cells, or PBMCs; the material itself was cDNA or gDNA.

The J segment lost 2 bases and the V segment lost 0 bases, leaving 4 bases of the junction unmatched. The CDR3 totals 15 residues. Per germline, CDR1 SGHTS and CDR2 YDEGEE. Per the study methods: Quantification of nucleated cells was approximated via reference gene primer amplification. The assay was immunoSEQ multiplex PCR, and TCRdb's table has in-frame clones only and misses some. D and trimming were read from the DNA, whereas the V and J calls and clone size are those reported in that table. This table has under 250,000 clones, 60% to 85% appearing once. This TCR was recovered from a woman between 65 and 79 years old with acute or convalescent COVID-19. The gene calls are TRBV5-8 and TRBJ2-7; 8 bases are shared with TRBD1. The specimen was peripheral blood. Here the CDR3 DNA reads TGTGCCAGCAGCTTGGAAGGGACAGGTCCCTACGAGCAGTACTTC. This sequence encodes CASSLEGTGPYEQYF. Supplemented by reference TRBV5-8 and TRBJ2-7, the full variable domain reads EAGVTQSPTHLIKTRGQQATLRCSPISGHTSVYWYQQALGLGLQFLLWYDEGEERNRGNFPPRFSGRQFPNYSSELNVNALELEDSALYLCASSLEGTGPYEQYFGPGTRLTVT.